A single sample is the source of the 2 T cell receptor beta chains below, sequenced in a study of regulatory T cells in long-lasting Graves disease. HTBI primers from iRepertoire and Arm-PCR of CDR3 regions yielded the TCR beta libraries. TCRdb reprocessed the multiplex PCR reads via MiXCR and lists one record per CDR3 protein. The sample contains about 440,000 distinct CDR3 sequences, about a sixth of which appear only once. Time point: newly diagnosed GD, antithyroid drugs for less than 3 months. From RNA extracted from PBMCs, the TCR library was made. These data also featured in a second study, about T cells in Graves' hyperthyroidism and ophthalmopathy.

The source material was peripheral blood mononuclear cells (PBMCs), sampled at new diagnosis, from a patient treated with antithyroid drugs. The receptors were gathered from a woman in her late teens or twenties with Graves disease.

This sequence joins TRBV5-6 and TRBJ2-1; 10 positions agree with TRBD2. CDR3 size: 17 residues. J was trimmed by 2 bases and V by 0 bases; bases with no gene match: 5. Per germline, CDR1 SGHDT and CDR2 YYEEEE. CDR3 nucleotides: TGTGCCAGCAGCTTGGCTAGCGGGAGTTTTGCCTACAATGAGCAGTTCTTC. Its protein product is CASSLASGSFAYNEQFF.

This clonotype appeared a few times. The chain employs TRBV4-3 and TRBJ1-5, with no clear D. V lost 0 bases, J lost 7 bases, and 13 bases lay in between. This CDR3 spans 15 amino acids. Per germline, CDR1 LGHNA and CDR2 YSLEER. Here the CDR3 reads CASSQDLAGGQPQHF. The CDR3 nucleotides are TGCGCCAGCAGCCAAGATCTCGCAGGAGGACAGCCCCAGCATTTT.